The 2 T cell receptor beta chains below come from one sample, sequenced in a study of cytomegalovirus exposure and HLA in healthy donors. Primers: 60 Vbeta forward and 13 Jbeta reverse. Generated by immunoSEQ multiplex PCR, the TCRdb table keeps only in-frame clones and is missing some. The sample carries about 190,000 clones, around 75% recorded once. Sequenced input: PBMCs. These receptor sequences come from a woman aged 50 to 60 in good health and CMV-seronegative.

The V and J genes are TRBV4-2 and TRBJ1-5; D remains ambiguous. Per the germline V gene, CDR1 is LGHNA and CDR2 is YNFKEQ. The CDR3 runs to 16 residues. V lost 0 bases to trimming and J lost 6 bases, with 15 bases between them. The CDR3 reads CASSQDWSAGGQPQHF. The CDR3 DNA follows: TGTGCCAGCAGCCAAGATTGGTCAGCCGGCGGTCAGCCCCAGCATTTT.

This chain uses TRBV27 with TRBJ1-2; 9 bases align to TRBD1. Germline CDR1 MNHEY, CDR2 SMNVEV (reference sequence). V shed 5 bases, J shed 2 bases, and the junction held 6 bases outside the gene matches. The CDR3 sequence is 15 residues long. CDR3 residues: CASSLGQGRNYGYTF. In DNA, the CDR3 is TGTGCCAGCAGTCTGGGACAGGGTCGGAACTATGGCTACACCTTC.